A selection of T cell receptor beta chains follows, all from one sample in a study of blood T cells in healthy people across ages. TCRdb reanalysed the 5' RACE reads using MiXCR and keeps one entry per CDR3 protein. Of 800,000 to 950,000 distinct CDR3 sequences in the sample, around 34% were seen once. The sample was blood. The source of these receptors is a man younger than 35 in good health. Each CDR3 is given with its conserved first and last residue. A D gene is named only where the DNA matches it firmly. Clone size is given for some rows only: seen once, a few or many times, or a class if the clone is expanded.

D gene	V gene	J gene	clone size	CDR3 protein	CDR3 DNA
NA	TRBV9	TRBJ2-7	NA	CASSVGGPEQYF	TGTGCCAGCAGCGTAGGAGGGCCCGAGCAGTACTTC
TRBD2	TRBV4-2	TRBJ2-1	many	CASSPGLAGERGYEQFF	TGTGCCAGCAGCCCGGGACTAGCGGGGGAAAGGGGCTATGAGCAGTTCTTC
NA	TRBV3-1	TRBJ1-5	NA	CASSQGRGRHMNQPQHF	TGTGCCAGCAGCCAAGGACGGGGGAGACATATGAATCAGCCCCAGCATTTT
NA	TRBV4-1	TRBJ1-2	NA	CASSHPSRANYGYTF	TGCGCCAGCAGCCACCCCTCAAGAGCTAACTATGGCTACACCTTC
TRBD1	TRBV27	TRBJ1-2	many	CASTGGTDGYTF	TGTGCCAGCACTGGGGGGACAGATGGCTACACCTTC
NA	TRBV7-9	TRBJ2-4	NA	CASSSRTWGNIQYF	TGTGCCAGCAGCTCCAGGACCTGGGGGAACATTCAGTACTTC
NA	TRBV4-1	TRBJ2-2	few	CASSQEGSGPGELFF	TGCGCCAGCAGCCAAGAGGGGTCGGGACCCGGGGAGCTGTTTTTT
NA	TRBV5-1	TRBJ1-1	NA	CASSPGKVGDTEAFF	TGCGCCAGCAGCCCGGGGAAAGTAGGGGACACTGAAGCTTTCTTT
NA	TRBV5-1	TRBJ1-2	many	CASSPPGLNYGYTF	TGCGCCAGCAGCCCCCCAGGGTTGAACTATGGCTACACCTTC
TRBD1	TRBV12-3/TRBV12-4	TRBJ1-2	many	CASPSGEGANGYTF	TGTGCCAGCCCCTCGGGAGAGGGGGCGAACGGCTACACCTTC
NA	TRBV12-3/TRBV12-4	TRBJ2-7	many	CASSRTERLNEQYF	TGTGCCAGCAGTCGGACAGAAAGGTTGAACGAGCAGTACTTC
NA	TRBV5-1	TRBJ2-2	NA	CASSPPDRTNTGELFF	TGCGCCAGCAGCCCCCCGGACAGAACGAACACCGGGGAGCTGTTTTTT
NA	TRBV6-5	TRBJ2-7	once	CASSYSDNYEQYF	TGTGCCAGCAGTTACTCGGACAACTACGAGCAGTACTTC
NA	TRBV7-2	TRBJ2-3	few	CASSHAGESTDTQYF	TGTGCCAGCAGCCACGCCGGAGAAAGCACAGATACGCAGTATTTT
TRBD1	TRBV7-2	TRBJ2-5	NA	CASSYEDRVEETQYF	TGTGCCAGCAGCTATGAGGACAGGGTTGAAGAGACCCAGTACTTC
NA	TRBV4-2	TRBJ2-3	NA	CASSQDRQRLHTDTQYF	TGTGCCAGCAGCCAAGATAGGCAGCGCCTCCACACAGATACGCAGTATTTT
NA	TRBV15	TRBJ1-4	NA	CATSRVRQGGEKLFF	TGTGCCACCAGCAGAGTTCGGCAGGGTGGGGAAAAACTGTTTTTT
NA	TRBV27	TRBJ2-5	few	CASSVTTASAETQYF	TGTGCCAGCAGTGTTACGACTGCTAGCGCCGAGACCCAGTACTTC
NA	TRBV20-1	TRBJ1-5	NA	CSASPERGQPQHF	TGCAGTGCTAGCCCAGAGAGAGGTCAGCCCCAGCATTTT
NA	TRBV6-1	TRBJ1-3	NA	CASTGTTGNTIYF	TGTGCCAGCACCGGGACCACTGGAAACACCATATATTTT
NA	TRBV4-1	TRBJ1-2	few	CASSRIKRTENYGYTF	TGCGCCAGCAGCCGCATAAAACGGACAGAGAACTATGGCTACACCTTC
NA	TRBV10-3	TRBJ1-6	NA	CAISELGNNSPLHF	TGTGCCATCAGTGAGCTCGGGAATAATTCACCCCTCCACTTT
NA	TRBV27	TRBJ1-2	NA	CASGRLGASNYGCTF	TGTGCCAGCGGACGCCTAGGGGCCTCTAACTATGGCTGCACCTTC
NA	TRBV6-2/TRBV6-3	TRBJ1-6	NA	CASINNWDSPLHF	TGTGCCAGCATCAACAACTGGGATTCACCCCTCCACTTT
TRBD1	TRBV20-1	TRBJ2-1	NA	CSARGPGTGGSSEQFF	TGCAGTGCTAGAGGTCCCGGGACAGGGGGTAGTAGTGAGCAGTTCTTC
NA	TRBV7-9	TRBJ1-5	NA	CASSFTGQPQHF	TGTGCCAGCAGCTTTACAGGCCAGCCCCAGCATTTT
TRBD2	TRBV27	TRBJ2-3	NA	CASREAGVVDTQYF	TGTGCCAGCAGAGAGGCGGGAGTGGTAGATACGCAGTATTTT
TRBD1	TRBV29-1	TRBJ1-2	NA	CSVDGTGNGYTF	TGCAGCGTTGATGGGACAGGGAACGGCTACACCTTC
NA	TRBV12-3/TRBV12-4	TRBJ1-2	NA	CASTMGGADYTF	TGTGCCAGCACCATGGGGGGGGCTGACTACACCTTC
TRBD1	TRBV7-9	TRBJ2-2	NA	CASIRQGLTGELFF	TGTGCCAGCATCAGACAGGGGCTCACCGGGGAGCTGTTTTTT
NA	TRBV14	TRBJ2-3	NA	CASSQDWDTDTQYF	TGTGCCAGCAGCCAAGATTGGGACACAGATACGCAGTATTTT
TRBD1	TRBV7-9	TRBJ1-4	NA	CASSPPGQEKLFF	TGTGCCAGCAGCCCTCCGGGACAGGAAAAACTGTTTTTT
NA	TRBV5-1	TRBJ1-6	few	CASSLAGRDSPLHF	TGCGCCAGCAGCTTGGCCGGCCGGGATTCACCCCTCCACTTT
TRBD2	TRBV4-1	TRBJ2-1	few	CASSQLVGGGGANNEQFF	TGCGCCAGCAGCCAGTTGGTAGGGGGCGGGGGGGCGAACAATGAGCAGTTCTTC
TRBD2	TRBV20-1	TRBJ2-5	few	CSANSGLQETQYF	TGCAGTGCCAATAGCGGGCTCCAAGAGACCCAGTACTTC
TRBD1	TRBV19	TRBJ2-7	few	CASSIRTGLSYEQYF	TGTGCCAGTAGTATAAGGACAGGCCTCTCCTACGAGCAGTACTTC
NA	TRBV4-2	TRBJ1-5	once	CASSQDWGADSNQPQHF	TGTGCCAGCAGCCAAGATTGGGGGGCGGATAGCAATCAGCCCCAGCATTTT
NA	TRBV4-2	TRBJ2-1	many	CASSPGRAGNYNEQFF	TGTGCCAGCAGCCCTGGTCGGGCCGGAAACTACAATGAGCAGTTCTTC
TRBD2	TRBV5-4	TRBJ2-5	few	CASSRPGLADKETQYF	TGTGCCAGCAGCCGACCGGGACTAGCGGACAAAGAGACCCAGTACTTC
NA	TRBV5-1	TRBJ1-6	NA	CASSVERGSNSPLHF	TGCGCCAGCAGCGTGGAGCGCGGCTCCAATTCACCCCTCCACTTT
NA	TRBV6-5	TRBJ1-2	NA	CASSYRSHRLNYGYTF	TGTGCCAGCAGTTACAGGTCGCACCGGCTAAACTATGGCTACACCTTC
TRBD1	TRBV6-2/TRBV6-3	TRBJ2-1	few	CASSYPGTGTYNEQFF	TGTGCCAGCAGTTACCCCGGGACAGGGACCTACAATGAGCAGTTCTTC
NA	TRBV4-1	TRBJ1-2	NA	CASSPGRTSYSYTF	TGCGCCAGCAGCCCTGGGCGGACATCCTATAGCTACACCTTC
TRBD1	TRBV12-3/TRBV12-4	TRBJ2-2	few	CASSLRTGGHGGELFF	TGTGCCAGCAGTCTCCGGACAGGGGGGCACGGCGGGGAGCTGTTTTTT
NA	TRBV20-1	TRBJ2-3	few	CSKVSQANPTDTQYF	TGCAGTAAGGTCAGCCAGGCCAATCCCACAGATACGCAGTATTTT
NA	TRBV27	TRBJ2-1	NA	CASSSASEQFF	TGTGCCAGCAGCTCCGCTTCAGAGCAGTTCTTC
NA	TRBV7-6	TRBJ2-3	NA	CASSPGMGVRADTQYF	TGTGCCAGCAGCCCCGGGATGGGGGTAAGGGCAGATACGCAGTATTTT